Below are 9 T cell receptor beta chains sequenced from a single sample in a study of blood T cell repertoires in COVID-19. Libraries were prepared by immunoSEQ multiplex PCR; TCRdb keeps only in-frame clonotypes and omits some of them. The table records hundreds of thousands of clones, roughly four fifths of them present only once. The specimen sequenced was peripheral blood. These receptors were collected from an older woman with acute or convalescent COVID-19.

Worth noting for this clone: This sequence may be a read error, since a much larger clone differs from it by one base. The chain uses TRBV2 and TRBJ1-2; D is unclear. Germline V CDR1 and CDR2: SNHLY, FYNNEI. This CDR3 region has 13 residues. The CDR3 DNA is TGTGTCAGCAGTGAAGCGCGCAGGTACGGCTACACCTTC. This translates into CVSSEARRYGYTF.

The J gene is TRBJ2-3, the V gene TRBV7-2; 9 bases fit TRBD1. This CDR3 region has 16 residues. V shed 5 bases, J shed 4 bases, and the junction held 10 bases outside the gene matches. Germline V gene data show CDR1 as SGHTA and CDR2 as FQGNSA. The CDR3 DNA reads as TGTGCCAGCAGCAACCCGACAGGGGGACGACCAGATACGCAGTATTTT. As protein: CASSNPTGGRPDTQYF. Using reference TRBV7-2 and TRBJ2-3 for the parts outside the CDR3, the full variable domain is GAGVSQSPSNKVTEKGKDVELRCDPISGHTALYWYRQSLGQGLEFLIYFQGNSAPDKSGLPSDRFSAERTGGSVSTLTIQRTQQEDSAVYLCASSNPTGGRPDTQYFGPGTRLTVL.

V is TRBV24-1 and J is TRBJ2-7, with 8 bases fitting TRBD2. Germline V gives CDR1 KGHDR, CDR2 SFDVKD. With 9 bases clipped from V and 5 bases from J, the junction kept 5 bases outside the gene matches. CDR3 length: 12 residues. In DNA, the CDR3 is TGTGCCACCGGTGGGACTAGTGACGAGCAGTACTTC. This codes for CATGGTSDEQYF.

V and J are TRBV3-1 (or the pseudogene TRBV3-2) and TRBJ2-1; the match to TRBD1 covers 7 bases. The CDR3 length is 16 residues. Germline V lookup: CDR1 LGHDT, CDR2 YNNKEL (reference sequence). V shed 4 bases, J shed 4 bases, and the junction held 10 bases outside the gene matches. The CDR3 sequence: CASSPWDRGLYNEQFF. DNA of the CDR3: TGTGCCAGCAGCCCATGGGACAGAGGGTTATACAATGAGCAGTTCTTC.

The chain carries TRBV15 and TRBJ2-2; 7 bases fit TRBD2. The V segment lost 2 bases and the J segment 5 bases; nucleotides outside the gene matches: 5. The germline gives CDR1 LNHNV, CDR2 YYDKDF (reference sequence). The CDR3 runs 15 residues. The CDR3 DNA sequence: TGTGCCACCAGCAGATCCGGGGAGGGAACCGGGGAGCTGTTTTTT. Translation gives CATSRSGEGTGELFF.

This chain uses TRBV7-9 with TRBJ2-7, with 12 bases matching TRBD1. CDR3 length: 16 amino acids. Germline V gene lookup returns CDR1 SEHNR and CDR2 FQNEAQ (reference sequence). With V trimmed by 5 bases and J by 6 bases, 11 bases remained unmatched. This CDR3 is CASSPGGGTGGFEQYF. The CDR3 coding sequence is TGTGCCAGCAGCCCTGGAGGGGGGACAGGGGGCTTCGAGCAGTACTTC. Full variable domain (rest looked up from reference TRBV7-9 and TRBJ2-7): DTGVSQNPRHKITKRGQNVTFRCDPISEHNRLYWYRQTLGQGPEFLTYFQNEAQLEKSRLLSDRFSAERPKGSFSTLEIQRTEQGDSAMYLCASSPGGGTGGFEQYFGPGTRLTVT.

This clone was counted only a few times. The rearrangement links TRBV7-2 to TRBJ2-7, with 13 bases identical to TRBD2. This CDR3 contains 16 residues. From germline, CDR1 is SGHTA and CDR2 FQGNSA. V dropped 5 bases and J dropped 3; count of bases not matched to a gene: 7. The CDR3 spells CASSPGLAGEGYEQYF. CDR3 nucleotide sequence: TGTGCCAGCAGCCCAGGACTAGCGGGGGAGGGCTACGAGCAGTACTTC.

This clone occurred many times. The sample carries other DNA sequences with the same CDR3. This chain uses TRBV11-2 with TRBJ1-1, with D maybe TRBD1 (6 bases). There are 14 residues in the CDR3. Germline V gives CDR1 SGHAT, CDR2 FQNNGV. Trimming removed 1 base at V and 2 bases at J, with 8 bases between. The CDR3 protein is CASSLGTVNTEAFF. CDR3 DNA sequence: TGTGCCAGCAGCTTAGGGACAGTAAACACTGAAGCTTTCTTT.

In its sample, this clone was seen a few times. At the DNA level, this CDR3 is encoded by other sequences in the same sample as well. The CDR3 reads CSVDRSDYGYTF. The DNA of the CDR3 is TGCAGCGTTGACAGGTCGGACTATGGCTACACCTTC. The chain joins TRBV29-1 to TRBJ1-2; D gene ambiguous. CDR3 length: 12 amino acids. Trimming left V 3 bases short and J 3 bases short, with 8 bases between. The germline V gene has CDR1 SQVTM and CDR2 ANQGSEA. Supplemented by reference TRBV29-1 and TRBJ1-2, the full variable domain reads SAVISQKPSRDICQRGTSLTIQCQVDSQVTMMFWYRQQPGQSLTLIATANQGSEATYESGFVIDKFPISRPNLTFSTLTVSNMSPEDSSIYLCSVDRSDYGYTFGSGTRLTVV.